This T cell receptor beta chain appears in the sequencing data of a study of CD8 T cells in ankylosing spondylitis (dated by TCRdb to about 2017). Turning to the overall study: T cell receptor beta repertoires were profiled in healthy donors and ankylosing spondylitis patients so that disease-linked TCR variants could be found. The whole study cohort included about a hundred healthy donors and 25 ankylosing spondylitis patients. Samples of peripheral blood were taken, and for ankylosing spondylitis patients, synovial fluid was collected as well.

This clonotype showed up many times. Its recognized antigen is unknown. It has no much larger one-base neighbor in the sample; base qualities were not kept. The study at large found these results: Blood from ankylosing spondylitis patients appeared to be characterized by a TCR beta motif composed of several highly homologous amino acid variants. According to the report, matched synovial fluid samples from ankylosing spondylitis patients were significantly enriched for the disease-linked clones. A CD8+ phenotype was shown by the disease-linked clones, which were found at relatively low frequencies in peripheral blood. Some motif variants had previously been reported in the synovial fluid and blood of reactive arthritis patients, which suggests shared mechanisms of disease initiation.

Instrument used: Illumina HiSeq 2500. TCR beta libraries were prepared by quantitative 5'-RACE with molecular barcodes. The original methods were these. To identify disease-linked TCR variants, a new computational method was used, one built on a probabilistic model of VDJ rearrangement. TCRdb redid the processing of the public reads, applying fastp at Q25 and MiXCR, and retained in-frame beta chains. Every CDR3 protein is listed once, alongside the most common genes and DNA of its rows. Here the V and J calls rest on TCRdb's processing, not on the authors' analysis. The sample has under 250,000 distinct CDR3 sequences on record, around 25% of them singletons. The ten most abundant clones make up about 6.2% of the sample. The CDR3 starts with the cysteine, ends with the phenylalanine, and has 16 residues. Only CDR3 DNA remains: 48 bases, in frame from the first base. Reading the germline V gene (reference sequence) gives CDR1 DFQATT and CDR2 SNEGSKA. The V end loses 5 bases and the J end loses 4 bases, and a stretch of 21 bases separates them.

Sequencing input: blood, either unsorted or a sorted T cell fraction (not recorded which). In this chain, TRBV20-1 is recombined with TRBJ1-5, with a weak D call of TRBD1 (5 bases match). This sequence originates from a male donor with ankylosing spondylitis or in good health (not recorded which). The CDR3 has the sequence CSAGAPFTGPNQPQHF. DNA sequence: TGCAGTGCTGGGGCCCCCTTTACGGGCCCGAATCAGCCCCAGCATTTT.